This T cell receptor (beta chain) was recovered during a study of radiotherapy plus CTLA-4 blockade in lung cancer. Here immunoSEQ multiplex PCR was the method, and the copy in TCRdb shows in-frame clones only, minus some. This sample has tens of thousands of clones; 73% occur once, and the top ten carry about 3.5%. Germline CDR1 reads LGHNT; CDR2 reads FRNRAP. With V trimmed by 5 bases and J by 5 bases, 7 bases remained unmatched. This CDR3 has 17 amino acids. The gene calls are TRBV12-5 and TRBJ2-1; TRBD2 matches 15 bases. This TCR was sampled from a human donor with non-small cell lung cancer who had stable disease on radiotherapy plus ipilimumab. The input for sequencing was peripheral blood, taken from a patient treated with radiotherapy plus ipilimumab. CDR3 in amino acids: CASGPGTSGRFDNEQFF. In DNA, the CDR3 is TGTGCTAGTGGTCCAGGGACTAGCGGGAGGTTTGACAATGAGCAGTTCTTC. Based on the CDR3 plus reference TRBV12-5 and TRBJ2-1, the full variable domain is DARVTQTPRHKVTEMGQEVTMRCQPILGHNTVFWYRQTMMQGLELLAYFRNRAPLDDSGMPKDRFSAEMPDATLATLKIQPSEPRDSAVYFCASGPGTSGRFDNEQFFGPGTRLTVL.